The rows below give T cell receptor beta chains drawn from one sample of a study of T-cell reconstitution after alpha-beta-depleted transplantation in children. Each CDR3 protein gets one entry after TCRdb re-called the PCR reads with MiXCR. In the table there are around 490,000 distinct CDR3 sequences, approximately 10% of which are singletons. This material consisted of PBMCs, mostly from graft donor cells, taken 180 days after TCRalphabeta/CD19-depleted stem cell transplant. The receptors here all came from a female patient younger than 10 who had a stem cell transplant for aplastic anemia, so the T cells may come from the graft donor. Each CDR3 is given with its conserved first and last residue. D genes are given only for firm matches. Clone sizes are given selectively: once, few, many, or a class where the clone is expanded.

TRBV12-3/TRBV12-4,.,TRBJ2-7,.,CASRRGFYEQYF,TGTGCCAGCAGACGGGGGTTCTACGAGCAGTACTTC
TRBV7-2,.,TRBJ2-1,.,CASSSTRNEQFF,TGTGCCAGCAGTTCGACTCGAAATGAGCAGTTCTTC
TRBV7-9,few,TRBJ2-3,TRBD2,CASSRGAGAGDTQYF,TGTGCCAGCAGCCGTGGGGCGGGAGCAGGAGATACGCAGTATTTT
TRBV12-3/TRBV12-4,.,TRBJ2-7,TRBD1,CASGNKDRAGEQYF,TGTGCCAGCGGAAACAAGGACAGGGCGGGTGAGCAGTACTTC
TRBV7-2,few,TRBJ2-7,TRBD2,CASSLYSGGTNEQYF,TGTGCCAGCAGCTTATACAGCGGGGGGACAAACGAGCAGTACTTC
TRBV7-2,few,TRBJ1-5,.,CASSIGGPNNQPQHF,TGTGCCAGCAGCATCGGGGGACCGAACAATCAGCCCCAGCATTTT
TRBV4-2,many,TRBJ2-5,.,CASSQEVLGGQETQYF,TGTGCCAGCAGCCAAGAGGTGTTAGGGGGCCAAGAGACCCAGTACTTC
TRBV5-1,few,TRBJ1-5,.,CASSLGGSINQPQHF,TGCGCCAGCAGCTTGGGAGGGAGTATCAATCAGCCCCAGCATTTT
TRBV5-1,.,TRBJ1-2,TRBD1,CASSSEAQGASLGYGYTF,TGCGCCAGCAGTTCGGAGGCACAGGGGGCGTCCCTGGGCTATGGCTACACCTTC
TRBV4-2,many,TRBJ1-2,.,CASSQDFTGLNYGYTF,TGTGCCAGCAGCCAAGATTTCACAGGGCTGAACTATGGCTACACCTTC
TRBV6-5,few,TRBJ1-3,.,CASSYSRYRAGNTIYF,TGTGCCAGCAGTTACTCGCGGTACAGGGCTGGAAACACCATATATTTT
TRBV5-1,.,TRBJ2-1,TRBD1,CASSTGTGGAIYNEQFF,TGCGCCAGCAGCACGGGGACAGGGGGCGCGATTTACAATGAGCAGTTCTTC
TRBV20-1,.,TRBJ2-5,.,CSARLTEPQETQYF,TGCAGTGCTAGACTGACAGAACCCCAAGAGACCCAGTACTTC
TRBV27,few,TRBJ1-4,.,CASSLFGVGEKLFF,TGTGCCAGCAGTTTATTCGGTGTGGGTGAAAAACTGTTTTTT
TRBV12-3/TRBV12-4,few,TRBJ2-2,.,CASSPVARELPGELFF,TGTGCCAGCAGTCCGGTAGCACGGGAGCTGCCCGGGGAGCTGTTTTTT
TRBV18,few,TRBJ2-6,TRBD1,CASGQGLTSGANVLTF,TGTGCCAGCGGACAGGGCTTAACCTCTGGGGCCAACGTCCTGACTTTC
TRBV7-2,many,TRBJ2-1,.,CASSLDLSSYNEQFF,TGTGCCAGCAGCTTAGACTTAAGCTCCTACAATGAGCAGTTCTTC
TRBV12-3/TRBV12-4,many,TRBJ2-7,TRBD1,CATPETGHSEQYF,TGTGCCACCCCAGAGACAGGGCATAGCGAGCAGTACTTC
TRBV11-1,many,TRBJ2-4,TRBD2,CASSKGLAGYGAQNIQYF,TGTGCCAGCAGCAAGGGACTAGCGGGCTACGGCGCGCAAAACATTCAGTACTTC
TRBV29-1,.,TRBJ1-2,.,CSVDARVDYGYTF,TGCAGCGTTGACGCCAGGGTGGACTATGGCTACACCTTC
TRBV7-3,few,TRBJ2-1,TRBD1,CASSPRDRPYNEQFF,TGTGCCAGCAGCCCCCGGGACAGACCTTACAATGAGCAGTTCTTC
TRBV29-1,many,TRBJ2-1,TRBD2,CSVAGTSGRLKPLRNEQFF,TGCAGCGTTGCCGGGACTAGCGGGAGGCTCAAACCCCTCAGAAATGAGCAGTTCTTC
TRBV20-1,.,TRBJ2-3,.,CSALMPRTGPDTQYF,TGCAGTGCCCTCATGCCCCGGACGGGACCAGATACGCAGTATTTT
TRBV27,few,TRBJ2-2,TRBD2,CASTFGGANGELFF,TGTGCCAGCACCTTCGGGGGGGCAAACGGGGAGCTGTTTTTT
TRBV6-2/TRBV6-3,few,TRBJ2-7,TRBD1,CASSSLFSDRLTSSYEQYF,TGTGCCAGCAGTTCTTTATTCTCGGACAGGTTGACATCCTCCTACGAGCAGTACTTC
TRBV4-2,many,TRBJ2-4,.,CASSQDGRSNVYENIQYF,TGTGCCAGCAGCCAAGATGGCAGGTCGAATGTGTACGAAAACATTCAGTACTTC
TRBV5-5,few,TRBJ1-1,TRBD1,CASSLETGGVTEAFF,TGTGCCAGCAGCTTGGAGACAGGGGGGGTCACTGAAGCTTTCTTT
TRBV4-3,.,TRBJ2-3,TRBD2,CASSQRPLAGEGADTQYF,TGCGCCAGCAGCCAACGCCCTCTAGCGGGAGAGGGGGCAGATACGCAGTATTTT
TRBV18,once,TRBJ1-1,TRBD1,CASSPSHRGVVTEAFF,TGTGCCAGCTCACCATCGCACAGGGGGGTGGTCACTGAAGCTTTCTTT
TRBV7-9,few,TRBJ2-7,TRBD2,CASRFGLAGEAFEQYF,TGTGCCAGCAGATTCGGACTAGCGGGAGAAGCCTTCGAGCAGTACTTC
TRBV7-3,many,TRBJ2-3,TRBD1,CASSWGDRDADTQYF,TGTGCCAGCAGCTGGGGGGACAGGGACGCAGATACGCAGTATTTT
TRBV29-1,many,TRBJ1-2,.,CSVEDARDDPTYGYTF,TGCAGCGTTGAGGATGCTCGGGACGACCCGACATATGGCTACACCTTC
TRBV6-2/TRBV6-3,.,TRBJ1-2,TRBD1,CASRRDSTYGYTF,TGTGCCAGCCGCCGGGACAGCACCTATGGCTACACCTTC
TRBV20-1,many,TRBJ2-5,TRBD1,CSAGTGSETQYF,TGCAGTGCTGGGACAGGGTCAGAGACCCAGTACTTC
TRBV20-1,many,TRBJ1-5,.,CSVTHRVPGPQHF,TGCAGTGTCACCCATCGGGTCCCAGGGCCCCAGCATTTT
TRBV28,.,TRBJ2-3,.,CASGAPPTDTQYF,TGTGCCAGCGGGGCCCCCCCCACAGATACGCAGTATTTT
TRBV4-3,many,TRBJ2-2,.,CASSQPAGGPTGELFF,TGCGCCAGCAGCCAACCAGCCGGAGGGCCAACCGGGGAGCTGTTTTTT
TRBV20-1,.,TRBJ2-5,.,CSAFRKETQYF,TGCAGTGCGTTTAGGAAAGAGACCCAGTACTTC
TRBV7-6,.,TRBJ1-2,.,CASSPYEGNYGYTF,TGTGCCAGCAGCCCCTACGAGGGAAACTATGGCTACACCTTC
TRBV7-9,few,TRBJ1-3,TRBD1,CASSPGTEPRDTIYF,TGTGCCAGCAGCCCGGGGACAGAGCCTCGAGACACCATATATTTT
TRBV5-1,many,TRBJ2-1,TRBD2,CASSPGLAGVHEQFF,TGCGCCAGCAGCCCGGGACTAGCGGGAGTCCATGAGCAGTTCTTC
TRBV12-3/TRBV12-4,.,TRBJ2-5,.,CASSLVPDWETQYF,TGTGCCAGCAGTTTAGTCCCGGACTGGGAGACCCAGTACTTC
TRBV28,many,TRBJ2-6,.,CASSSQLPHNVLTF,TGTGCCAGCAGTTCCCAGTTACCACACAACGTCCTGACTTTC
TRBV20-1,.,TRBJ1-2,.,CSARGQGYTF,TGCAGTGCTAGGGGTCAAGGCTACACCTTC
TRBV29-1,.,TRBJ1-4,.,CSVGVGEKLYF,TGCAGCGTTGGTGTCGGTGAAAAACTGTATTTT
TRBV2,few,TRBJ2-2,.,CASNRAPKTGELFF,TGTGCCAGCAACCGGGCCCCCAAGACCGGGGAGCTGTTTTTT
TRBV27,.,TRBJ2-3,.,CASSSAFGQRTDTQYF,TGTGCCAGCAGTTCGGCGTTTGGGCAGCGCACAGATACGCAGTATTTT
TRBV30,.,TRBJ2-1,TRBD2,CAWSLAGEVYNEQFF,TGTGCCTGGAGTCTAGCGGGAGAGGTCTACAATGAGCAGTTCTTC
TRBV15,.,TRBJ1-5,.,CATSRDLVPIGREPQHF,TGTGCCACCAGCAGAGATCTTGTGCCAATTGGTAGGGAGCCCCAGCATTTT
TRBV12-3/TRBV12-4,many,TRBJ2-3,.,CASSLRFDGRPDTQYF,TGTGCCAGCAGTTTACGGTTCGATGGGCGGCCAGATACGCAGTATTTT
TRBV4-3,once,TRBJ1-2,.,CASRRRRIMSDGHTF,TGCGCCAGCAGGCGACGCAGGATTATGAGCGATGGCCACACCTTC
TRBV5-1,many,TRBJ2-1,TRBD1,CASSFDRGRHNEQFF,TGCGCCAGCAGCTTCGACAGGGGTAGGCACAATGAGCAGTTCTTC
TRBV19,few,TRBJ1-1,.,CASTDALFTEAFF,TGTGCCAGTACCGATGCCCTGTTCACTGAAGCTTTCTTT
TRBV7-2,.,TRBJ2-3,.,CASSLPGPRGPDTQYF,TGTGCCAGCAGCTTACCGGGGCCACGGGGTCCAGATACGCAGTATTTT
TRBV7-8,few,TRBJ1-2,.,CASSLAIRGPNYGYTF,TGTGCCAGCAGCTTAGCGATCAGGGGTCCCAACTATGGCTACACCTTC
TRBV20-1,.,TRBJ2-5,TRBD2,CSAPSPGLAGFDQETQYF,TGCAGCGCCCCCTCACCGGGACTAGCGGGATTCGACCAAGAGACCCAGTACTTC
TRBV20-1,.,TRBJ1-5,TRBD1,CSARGRDRLGDSNQPQHF,TGCAGTGCTAGAGGTAGGGACAGGTTAGGGGATAGCAATCAGCCCCAGCATTTT
TRBV11-2,.,TRBJ2-2,TRBD1,CASRLGQGKRTGELFF,TGTGCCAGCAGACTCGGACAGGGTAAAAGGACCGGGGAGCTGTTTTTT